These 27 T cell receptor beta chains originate from one sample sequenced in a study of metastatic and nonmetastatic thyroid tumors. Using MiXCR, TCRdb reanalyzed the PCR reads. This table holds under 40,000 clones, about a sixth found once. Among the patients, none had received any treatment before thyroid surgery. Sequencing input: blood. The receptors come from a male donor with papillary thyroid cancer or a benign thyroid nodule (not recorded which). Some clones in this sample may be carry-over from other donors' samples.

Comment on this clone: One junction end disagrees with the germline gene, perhaps due to a read error. This sequence joins TRBV5-1 and TRBJ2-3; tentative D call: TRBD2 (5 bases). Per germline, CDR1 SGHRS and CDR2 YFSETQ. The CDR3 extends over 14 amino acids. CDR3 sequence: CASSPGIATDTEYF. CDR3 sequence (DNA): TGCGCCAGCAGCCCGGGGATTGCCACAGATACGGAGTATTTT. Using reference TRBV5-1 and TRBJ2-3 for the parts outside the CDR3, the full variable domain is KAGVTQTPRYLIKTRGQQVTLSCSPISGHRSVSWYQQTPGQGLQFLFEYFSETQRNKGNFPGRFSGRQFSNSRSEMNVSTLELGDSALYLCASSPGIATDTEYFGPGTRLTVL.

This clone was recorded once. One junction end disagrees with the germline gene, perhaps due to a read error. V gene TRBV5-1 combines with J gene TRBJ1-4; 7 bases line up with TRBD1. Germline CDR1 is SGHRS and CDR2 is YFSETQ. The CDR3 is 15 residues long. The CDR3 DNA follows: TGCGCCAGCATGAGAGTCGGGACAGTCAACGAAAAGCTGTTTTTT. It is translated as CASMRVGTVNEKLFF.

This clone has ten or more counts. This may stem from a read error, because a much larger clone lies one nucleotide away. Different DNA sequences within this sample yield the same CDR3. The chain combines TRBV20-1 with TRBJ2-1; TRBD2 agrees at 12 bases. The length of the CDR3 is 15 residues. Trimming cost V 6 bases and J 12 bases; bases outside gene matches: 15. Per the germline V gene, CDR1 is DFQATT and CDR2 is SNEGSKA (reference sequence). The CDR3: CSAILGASGRVVQFF. The CDR3 DNA is TGCAGTGCCATCCTTGGGGCTAGCGGGAGGGTGGTGCAGTTCTTC.

This clone was found many times. This sample also contains other DNA sequences that code for the same CDR3. The chain is built from TRBV30 and TRBJ2-6, with D possibly TRBD2 on 5 matching bases. The CDR3 is 15 residues long. Per germline, CDR1 GTSNPN and CDR2 SVGIG (reference sequence). The V end lost 0 bases, the J end lost 0 bases, and 6 bases lay between the germline ends. CDR3: CAWSVGGSGANVLTF. CDR3 coding DNA: TGTGCCTGGAGTGTAGGAGGCTCTGGGGCCAACGTCCTGACTTTC.

This clone occurred many times. The chain combines TRBV4-1 with TRBJ1-3; possibly TRBD1 for D (5 bases). The CDR3 consists of 18 residues. V shed 2 bases and J shed 2 bases, with 19 bases lying between them. The germline CDR1 and CDR2 sequences are MGHRA and YSYEKL. The CDR3 spells CASSQQHSMTGPGNTIYF. The CDR3 region has the DNA TGCGCCAGCAGCCAACAGCACTCGATGACGGGGCCTGGAAACACCATATATTTT.

This clone occurred many times. This rearrangement joins TRBV20-1 to TRBJ1-2; no firm D call. Germline V gives CDR1 DFQATT, CDR2 SNEGSKA (reference sequence). The CDR3 has 13 amino acids. Between the trimmed V and J ends, which lost 3 bases and 4 bases, there was a span of 12 bases. The CDR3 DNA reads as TGCAGTGCTAGTGTACCCCGGCTCTATGGCTACACCTTC. It encodes CSASVPRLYGYTF.

In this sample, this clone is medium-sized. The CDR3 protein is CASSYPGTDEQYF. CDR3 coding DNA: TGTGCCAGCAGTTACCCCGGGACAGACGAGCAGTACTTC. The chain is built from TRBV25-1 and TRBJ2-7; 7 bases are a match to TRBD1. The CDR3 extends over 13 amino acids. After removal of 5 bases from V and 5 bases from J, the junction contained 6 bases not matched to a gene. Germline V gene sequence: CDR1 MGHDK, CDR2 SYGVNS.

This clone showed up many times. The chain links TRBV7-9 to TRBJ2-7; a weak D match, TRBD2 (6 bases). Germline assignment: CDR1 SEHNR and CDR2 FQNEAQ (reference sequence). Trimming pared 5 bases from V and 0 bases from J, leaving 14 bases between. CDR3 size: 15 residues. The CDR3 is CASSPDYYPSYEQYF. DNA of the CDR3: TGTGCCAGCAGCCCGGACTACTACCCCTCCTACGAGCAGTACTTC.

The chain couples TRBV5-6 to TRBJ2-5; TRBD2 matches at 10 bases. With 4 bases clipped from V and 6 bases from J, the junction kept 15 bases outside the gene matches. This CDR3 is 17 amino acids long. The germline gives CDR1 SGHDT, CDR2 YYEEEE. The CDR3 spells CASSLRAGASGGKTQYF. The CDR3 DNA sequence: TGTGCCAGCAGCCTGAGGGCGGGAGCTAGCGGGGGAAAGACCCAGTACTTC.

This clone was counted ten times or more. The rearrangement links TRBV29-1 to TRBJ1-4; the D gene is possibly TRBD1 (5 bases). V gave up 7 bases and J gave up 7 bases, with 13 bases separating them. Germline CDR1 SQVTM, CDR2 ANQGSEA. The CDR3 runs to 12 residues. The CDR3 loop is CSAGGGGEKLFF. The CDR3 DNA follows: TGCAGCGCCGGGGGGGGAGGTGAAAAACTGTTTTTT. The variable domain in full, with the rest retrieved from reference TRBV29-1 and TRBJ1-4, is SAVISQKPSRDICQRGTSLTIQCQVDSQVTMMFWYRQQPGQSLTLIATANQGSEATYESGFVIDKFPISRPNLTFSTLTVSNMSPEDSSIYLCSAGGGGEKLFFGSGTQLSVL.

The rearrangement links TRBV5-1 to TRBJ1-1, with 7 bases fitting TRBD1. Trimming took 6 bases from V and 1 from J; bases not matched to a gene: 6. This CDR3 is 14 amino acids long. Germline loops: CDR1 SGHRS, CDR2 YFSETQ. The chain's CDR3 is CASILGQWNTEAFF. The CDR3, as DNA: TGCGCCAGCATCCTGGGACAGTGGAACACTGAAGCTTTCTTT.

This clone was counted between two and nine times. The chain couples TRBV19 to TRBJ1-5; D is uncertain. The CDR3 covers 13 residues. Germline CDR1 is LNHDA and CDR2 is SQIVND (reference sequence). Trimming took 7 bases from V and 5 from J, leaving 12 bases between them. As DNA, the CDR3 is TGTGCCAGTACTAAAGCCCGGGATCAGCCCCAGCATTTT. This gives the protein CASTKARDQPQHF. Variable domain in full (rest from reference TRBV19 and TRBJ1-5): DGGITQSPKYLFRKEGQNVTLSCEQNLNHDAMYWYRQDPGQGLRLIYYSQIVNDFQKGDIAEGYSVSREKKESFPLTVTSAQKNPTAFYLCASTKARDQPQHFGDGTRLSIL.

In this sample, this clone turned up many times. The rearrangement links TRBV6-1 to TRBJ2-5; D remains unclear. The CDR3 has 13 amino acids. V lost 2 bases to trimming and J lost 6 bases, with 10 bases between them. From germline, CDR1 is MNHNS and CDR2 SASEGT. The CDR3 sequence: CASSELGLKTQYF. CDR3 coding DNA: TGTGCCAGCAGTGAACTAGGGTTAAAGACCCAGTACTTC.

This clone was seen many times. V usage is TRBV29-1 and J usage is TRBJ2-1, with 7 bases fitting TRBD2. This CDR3 has 14 residues. Germline CDR1 reads SQVTM; CDR2 reads ANQGSEA. V shed 6 bases, J shed 4 bases, and the junction held 9 bases outside the gene matches. In DNA, the CDR3 is TGCAGCGTCGATACTACGGGGGGTTACAATGAGCAGTTCTTC. It translates to CSVDTTGGYNEQFF.

The genes are TRBV18 and TRBJ2-2, with D perhaps matching TRBD1 (5 bases). V gave up 0 bases and J gave up 4 bases, with 9 bases separating them. Germline V CDR1 and CDR2: KGHSH, LQKENI. This CDR3 contains 15 residues. The CDR3 loop reads CASSPPTGSTGELFF. CDR3 in DNA: TGTGCCAGCTCACCACCCACAGGTAGCACCGGGGAGCTGTTTTTT.

This clone was observed at least ten times. V and J are TRBV18 and TRBJ1-4; no clear D gene. Germline V CDR1 and CDR2: KGHSH, LQKENI. The V end was cut by 3 bases, the J end by 6 bases, with 11 bases between. CDR3 size: 14 residues. CDR3: CASSPFEGYEKLFF. DNA for the CDR3: TGTGCCAGCTCACCTTTCGAGGGATATGAAAAACTGTTTTTT.

This clone appeared many times. J is TRBJ1-4 and V is TRBV20-1; 8 nucleotides agree with TRBD1. Germline CDR1 reads DFQATT; CDR2 reads SNEGSKA (reference sequence). After removal of 6 bases from V and 0 bases from J, the junction contained 15 bases not matched to a gene. The CDR3 is 18 amino acids. As DNA, the CDR3 is TGCAGTGCCCAAACAGGGACAGGTTTATCCTCAACTAATGAAAAACTGTTTTTT. Protein sequence: CSAQTGTGLSSTNEKLFF.

This clone appeared many times. The V gene is TRBV2, the J gene TRBJ1-5; D is undetermined. Germline V gene lookup returns CDR1 SNHLY and CDR2 FYNNEI. The CDR3 has 15 amino acids. Deletions cut 2 bases from V and 0 bases from J, with 8 bases between. The CDR3 sequence is CASSESRNSNQPQHF. As DNA, the CDR3 is TGTGCCAGCAGTGAAAGCAGAAATAGCAATCAGCCCCAGCATTTT. Filled out from reference TRBV2 and TRBJ1-5, the complete variable domain reads EPEVTQTPSHQVTQMGQEVILRCVPISNHLYFYWYRQILGQKVEFLVSFYNNEISEKSEIFDDQFSVERPDGSNFTLKIRSTKLEDSAMYFCASSESRNSNQPQHFGDGTRLSIL.

This clone was found once. V is TRBV20-1 and J is TRBJ2-7; 7 nucleotides line up with TRBD2. The junction had 13 bases not matched to a gene; V was cut back by 5 bases and J by 3 bases. The CDR3 sequence is 15 residues long. Germline values: CDR1 DFQATT, CDR2 SNEGSKA (reference sequence). CDR3 loop: CSASPGLAENYEQYF. As DNA, the CDR3 is TGCAGTGCTTCCCCCGGGCTAGCGGAGAACTACGAGCAGTACTTC.

This clone was observed at least ten times. The chain couples TRBV29-1 to TRBJ1-2; possible D gene TRBD1, 5 bases. The CDR3 runs 14 residues. The V gene lost 8 bases and the J gene lost 8 bases, with 24 bases spanning the gap. Germline V lookup: CDR1 SQVTM, CDR2 ANQGSEA. The CDR3 spells CSSGSNPGAGGYTF. The CDR3 region has the DNA TGCAGCTCCGGATCCAACCCCGGGGCGGGGGGCTACACCTTC.

As for this clone: Just one base apart from a much larger clone, this may be a read error. The conserved phenylalanine or tryptophan is not found at the CDR3 terminus, so this likely reflects a read error. This sequence joins TRBV6-5 and TRBJ1-2; 7 positions match TRBD1. The CDR3 length is 15 residues. Per germline, CDR1 MNHEY and CDR2 SVGAGI. In nucleotides, the CDR3 is TGTGCCAACAGTTACAGAGACAGGGACCGCGATGGCTACACCCTC. Its translation is CANSYRDRDRDGYTL.

This clone was counted many times. The chain carries TRBV7-6 and TRBJ2-7, with TRBD2 matching 10 bases. The CDR3 extends over 18 amino acids. CDR1 is SGHVS, CDR2 FNYEAQ, per germline. J was trimmed by 6 bases and V by 5 bases; bases with no gene match: 19. The CDR3 bases are TGTGCCAGCAGCCCTCTCCCCCCTACTAGCGGGAATAGAGGCGAGCAGTACTTC. Protein product: CASSPLPPTSGNRGEQYF.

This clone has at least ten counts. The chain joins TRBV20-1 to TRBJ1-6; TRBD1 matches 7 bases. The CDR3 is 13 amino acids. CDR1 is DFQATT and CDR2 is SNEGSKA in the germline V gene (reference sequence). Unmatched junction bases numbered 7, after V lost 6 bases and J lost 8 bases. For the CDR3, the DNA is TGCAGTGCCCAAAGACAGGGCGATTCACCCCTCCACTTT. Amino acid sequence: CSAQRQGDSPLHF.

This clone was seen many times. The chain joins TRBV11-2 to TRBJ2-7; D is perhaps TRBD1 (5 bases). Germline V gene sequence: CDR1 SGHAT, CDR2 FQNNGV. Between the trimmed V and J ends, which lost 6 bases and 0 bases, there was a span of 9 bases. The CDR3 covers 13 residues. In DNA form, the CDR3 reads TGTGCCAGCAGACAGGAGAGCTCCTACGAGCAGTACTTC. Amino acids: CASRQESSYEQYF.

The rearrangement uses TRBV11-1 and TRBJ2-1; unclear D gene. The CDR3 is made up of 15 amino acids. Germline CDR1 SGHAT, CDR2 FQDESV (reference sequence). V lost 2 bases, J lost 6 bases, and 14 bases lay in between. For the CDR3, the DNA is TGTGCCAGCAGCTTAACGGACCTCCTCTCCAATGAGCAGTTCTTC. Its translation: CASSLTDLLSNEQFF.

Concerning this clone itself: Other DNA sequences of this sample code for an identical CDR3. The gene calls are TRBV5-6 and TRBJ2-3; 12 nucleotides align to TRBD2. The CDR3 length is 16 residues. Germline V lookup: CDR1 SGHDT, CDR2 YYEEEE. V trimming: 5 bases; J trimming: 5 bases; junction bases outside the gene matches: 9. CDR3 coding DNA: TGTGCCAGCAGTCCCCTCCGGACTAGCGGGGTAGATACGCAGTATTTT. This sequence encodes CASSPLRTSGVDTQYF.

The table lists this clone with many counts. The genes are TRBV7-9 and TRBJ2-1; tentative D call: TRBD1 (5 bases). Germline V gene sequence: CDR1 SEHNR, CDR2 FQNEAQ (reference sequence). The CDR3 extends over 15 amino acids. Trimming shortened V by 5 bases and J by 4 bases, and 15 bases separated the two germline ends. This CDR3 reads CASSVGDGAYNEQFF. The CDR3, as DNA: TGTGCCAGCAGCGTAGGGGATGGGGCTTACAATGAGCAGTTCTTC.